The sequence of this T cell receptor beta chain was determined in a study of monozygotic twins with inflammatory bowel disease. It was roughly 3.5 ug of total RNA that each TCR library used. After re-calling the 5' RACE reads, TCRdb lists one entry per CDR3 protein, DNA absent. The specimen's table records about 440,000 distinct CDR3 sequences. Study-wide results and caveats: Lower sharing of clonotypes with other individuals was seen in IBD patients than in healthy twins. This was most marked in patients showing signs of disease activity. No distinction between different T cell subtypes was possible.

As for this clonotype: Its antigen is undetermined.

The CDR3 covers 15 residues. CDR1 and CDR2 (germline): KGHSH, LQKENI. The receptor was derived from a human donor with ulcerative colitis or Crohn's disease, or a healthy co-twin of an affected twin (not recorded which). V gene TRBV18 combines with J gene TRBJ1-1; TCRdb outputs TRBD1, but without DNA this stays unchecked. The sequenced material came from blood. The CDR3 sequence: CASSPVTGLFTEAFF. The full variable domain, completed using reference TRBV18 and TRBJ1-1, is NAGVMQNPRHLVRRRGQEARLRCSPMKGHSHVYWYRQLPEEGLKFMVYLQKENIIDESGMPKERFSAEFPKEGPSILRIQQVVRGDSAAYFCASSPVTGLFTEAFFGQGTRLTVV.